The 3 T cell receptor beta chains below come from one sample, sequenced in a study of cytomegalovirus exposure and HLA in healthy donors. PCR involved 60 Vbeta and 13 Jbeta primers. Profiled with immunoSEQ multiplex PCR; TCRdb holds only in-frame clones, not every one. The repertoire holds approximately 110,000 clones, with 76% as singletons. The specimen was PBMCs. Receptor source: a man aged 45-65 years in good health and CMV-seronegative.

This clone has a handful of counts. The chain couples TRBV23-1 to TRBJ2-5; 7 nucleotides line up with TRBD1. TRBV23-1 is reported as an ORF; its role is uncertain. The length of the CDR3 is 15 residues. V shed 5 bases, J shed 7 bases, and the junction held 13 bases outside the gene matches. The CDR3 spells CASSARDREHTTQYF. DNA of the CDR3: TGCGCCAGCAGTGCCCGGGACAGAGAACACACGACCCAGTACTTC.

This chain joins TRBV5-4 and TRBJ2-2, with TRBD1 matching over 7 bases. Germline-derived CDR1 and CDR2 are SGHNT and YYREEE (reference sequence). The V segment lost 5 bases and the J segment 7 bases; nucleotides outside the gene matches: 11. CDR3 length: 15 amino acids. The CDR3 DNA reads TGTGCCAGCAGTAGATGGGGACAGAAGATCGGGGAGCTGTTTTTT. Protein: CASSRWGQKIGELFF.

This chain joins TRBV5-1 and TRBJ2-3; D call uncertain. The CDR3 has 14 amino acids. The V and J ends lost 4 bases and 2 bases respectively, with 11 bases between them. Germline V CDR1 and CDR2: SGHRS, YFSETQ. CDR3 sequence (DNA): TGCGCCAGCAGCGGTACGGAGACCACAGATACGCAGTATTTT. The encoded protein is CASSGTETTDTQYF.